These T cell receptor beta chains were read from a single sample in a study of blood T cell repertoires in COVID-19. Libraries were prepared by immunoSEQ multiplex PCR; TCRdb keeps only in-frame clonotypes and omits some of them. The data show 30,000 to 45,000 clones, with about three quarters seen just once and 2% held by the top ten. Sequencing was performed on peripheral blood. These receptor sequences come from a man in his 60s with active COVID-19. CDR3s include the opening cysteine and the closing phenylalanine or tryptophan. D genes are given only for firm matches. Clone size is shown for a subset of rows, as once, few, many or a class of expanded clone.

d_gene	abundance	v_gene	j_gene	CDR3nt	CDR3aa
.	few	TRBV28	TRBJ2-1	TGTGCCAGCAGTACGTCCGCGGTAGCGTCCTACAATGAGCAGTTCTTC	CASSTSAVASYNEQFF
TRBD1	.	TRBV27	TRBJ2-3	TGTGCCAGCAGTTTATCGTGGCAGGGGGCTGCTACGCAGTATTTT	CASSLSWQGAATQYF
.	.	TRBV10-3	TRBJ2-7	TGTGCCATCAGACTGGACAGTGTAAGCGAGCAGTACTTC	CAIRLDSVSEQYF
TRBD2	.	TRBV7-2	TRBJ2-3	TGTGCCAGCAGCTTAGCGCGGACTAGCGGGAACACAGATACGCAGTATTTT	CASSLARTSGNTDTQYF
.	.	TRBV12-5	TRBJ1-6	TGTGCTAGTGGTTTGGACGGGAATTCACCCCTCCACTTT	CASGLDGNSPLHF
.	.	TRBV25-1	TRBJ2-3	TGTGCCAGCAGCCTCCTCGAGGATACGCAGTATTTT	CASSLLEDTQYF
TRBD2	.	TRBV5-4	TRBJ2-5	TGTGCCAGCAGCTCGGGGGGGACCCAAGAGACCCAGTACTTC	CASSSGGTQETQYF
TRBD2	.	TRBV7-2	TRBJ2-3	TGTGCCAGCAGCTACACTAGCGGGGGGGCCATCGATACGCAGTATTTT	CASSYTSGGAIDTQYF
TRBD1	.	TRBV25-1	TRBJ1-2	TGTGCCAGCAGTGACACCACGACAGGGGATGGCTACACCTTC	CASSDTTTGDGYTF
TRBD1	.	TRBV9	TRBJ1-1	TGTGCCAGCAGCGCAAGGACAGGGGAAGCTTTCTTT	CASSARTGEAFF
TRBD1	.	TRBV28	TRBJ2-4	TGTGCCAGCAGTTTGTTCTGGGACAGGGGTAAGGGAAACATTCAGTACTTC	CASSLFWDRGKGNIQYF
.	.	TRBV4-3	TRBJ1-1	TGCGCCAGCAGCCAAGAGCGGAGCCTGAACACTGAAGCTTTCTTT	CASSQERSLNTEAFF
.	.	TRBV7-9	TRBJ1-6	TGTGCCAGCAGCTTGAAACAGTTGAATTCACCCCTCCACTTT	CASSLKQLNSPLHF
TRBD2	.	TRBV2	TRBJ2-7	TGTGCCAGCAGTGAAGGTAGCGGGGGACCCTACGAGCAGTACTTC	CASSEGSGGPYEQYF
TRBD2	.	TRBV5-8	TRBJ2-7	TGTGCCAGCAGCTTTGGCGGGAGGGCCGGTTACGAGCAGTACTTC	CASSFGGRAGYEQYF
TRBD1	few	TRBV5-8	TRBJ2-7	TGTGCCAGCAACCTTCCGGGACAGATCTACGAGCAGTACTTC	CASNLPGQIYEQYF
TRBD1	.	TRBV4-3	TRBJ1-5	TGCGCCAGCAGCCAAGAGGTGGACAGGGTGACTCAGCCCCAGCATTTT	CASSQEVDRVTQPQHF
.	.	TRBV9	TRBJ2-7	TGTGCCAGCAGCGTATCCGGGGGAAAGGACGAGCAGTACTTC	CASSVSGGKDEQYF
TRBD1	few	TRBV30	TRBJ1-6	TGTGCCTGGAGTGAGAATGACAGGGTCTATAATTCACCCCTCCACTTT	CAWSENDRVYNSPLHF
TRBD2	.	TRBV30	TRBJ2-7	TGTGCCTGGAACCCGGGACTAGCGGGAAACGAGCAGTACTTC	CAWNPGLAGNEQYF
.	.	TRBV6-1	TRBJ1-3	TGTGCCAGCAGTGATGCAGGGGCTGGAAACACCATATATTTT	CASSDAGAGNTIYF
TRBD2	.	TRBV6-4	TRBJ2-1	TGTGCCAGCAGTGACTCACTAGCGGGGGGGCATGAGCAGTTCTTC	CASSDSLAGGHEQFF
TRBD1	.	TRBV19	TRBJ1-2	TGTGCCAGTAACTACGATAATACAGGGGATAACTATGGCTACACCTTC	CASNYDNTGDNYGYTF
TRBD2	.	TRBV7-7	TRBJ2-7	TGTGCTAGCAGCTTAGAACCGGGGGGGACGTACTTC	CASSLEPGGTYF
.	.	TRBV12-3/TRBV12-4	TRBJ2-7	TGTGCCAGCAGGCCCACCGGGGCCTACGAGCAGTACTTC	CASRPTGAYEQYF
.	.	TRBV7-3	TRBJ2-5	TGTGCCAGCAGCTCATCCGGGGGTCGAGGAGAGACCCAGTACTTC	CASSSSGGRGETQYF
.	.	TRBV6-1	TRBJ1-6	TGTGCCAGCAGTGAAGGCACAGGGACCTATAATTCACCCCTCCACTTT	CASSEGTGTYNSPLHF
.	.	TRBV27	TRBJ1-6	TGTGCCAGCAGTCCGTACTATAATTCACCCCTCCACTTT	CASSPYYNSPLHF
TRBD2	.	TRBV18	TRBJ2-7	TGTGCCAGCTCACCTGGGACTACCGTCTCCTACGAGCAGTACTTC	CASSPGTTVSYEQYF
TRBD1	once	TRBV5-6	TRBJ2-7	TGTGCCAGCAGCTTTGGACAGGCTTCCTACGAGCAGTACTTC	CASSFGQASYEQYF
.	.	TRBV7-2	TRBJ1-5	TGTGCCAGCAGCCCTCAAGGCGGGGCCGGCCAGCCCCAGCATTTT	CASSPQGGAGQPQHF
.	.	TRBV7-3	TRBJ2-5	TGTGCCAGCAGCCCTACCAGCGGACTGGTACAAGAGACCCAGTACTTC	CASSPTSGLVQETQYF
TRBD2	few	TRBV11-2	TRBJ2-2	TGTGCCAGCAGCTATGGGACTAGCACCAAAGAGGACACCGGGGAGCTGTTTTTT	CASSYGTSTKEDTGELFF
.	few	TRBV18	TRBJ1-6	TGTGCCAGCTCACCAGAGGGTCATTCACCCCTCCACTTT	CASSPEGHSPLHF
TRBD1	.	TRBV7-8	TRBJ1-1	TGTGCCAGCAGACGGGACAGGGGCGGGATGAACACTGAAGCTTTCTTT	CASRRDRGGMNTEAFF
TRBD2	.	TRBV11-2	TRBJ2-3	TGTGCCAGCAGCTTTAGCGGGGTTGCCACAGATACGCAGTATTTT	CASSFSGVATDTQYF
.	.	TRBV19	TRBJ1-5	TGTGCCAGTAGTACGACTTGGCAGGGTAGTTCGAGCAATCAGCCCCAGCATTTT	CASSTTWQGSSSNQPQHF
TRBD2	.	TRBV9	TRBJ2-1	TGTGCCAGCAGCGTGCGCCTGAGCGGGGGCTCCTACAATGAGCAGTTCTTC	CASSVRLSGGSYNEQFF
.	few	TRBV7-3	TRBJ1-1	TGTGCCAGCAGCCTGCAGGGGAGATTCGGGACTGAAGCTTTCTTT	CASSLQGRFGTEAFF
TRBD2	.	TRBV5-1	TRBJ2-2	TGCGCCAGCAGCTTCAGCGGGACTAGCGCGGCCGGGGAGCTGTTTTTT	CASSFSGTSAAGELFF
.	.	TRBV7-6	TRBJ2-7	TGTGCCAGCAGCCCCATGGAGGGGCAGGGCTACGAGCAGTACTTC	CASSPMEGQGYEQYF
.	.	TRBV29-1	TRBJ1-2	TGCAGCGTTGATGTCGGGAGACCAGCTAACTATGGCTACACCTTC	CSVDVGRPANYGYTF
.	few	TRBV4-2	TRBJ1-1	TGTGCCAGCAGCCTCTGGGAGGGGGGAACTTTCTTT	CASSLWEGGTFF
.	.	TRBV29-1	TRBJ1-6	TGCAGCGTGCAATGGGGGGATAATTCACCCCTCCACTTT	CSVQWGDNSPLHF
.	.	TRBV6-5	TRBJ1-2	TGTGCCAGCAGTTACTCAGCGACGAACTATGGCTACACCTTC	CASSYSATNYGYTF
.	.	TRBV7-2	TRBJ1-1	TGTGCCAGCAGCTTAGGTACAGGTTTGGGCACTGAAGCTTTCTTT	CASSLGTGLGTEAFF
TRBD1	.	TRBV5-1	TRBJ1-1	TGCGCCAGCAGCTTTGGACAGGGGACTGAAGCTTTCTTT	CASSFGQGTEAFF
.	.	TRBV6-5	TRBJ2-3	TGTGCCAGCAAGGGTGCTAGCAGCACAGATACGCAGTATTTT	CASKGASSTDTQYF
TRBD1	few	TRBV5-4	TRBJ1-2	TGTGCCAGCAGCTTGTCGGGACAGGGGAACGGCTACACCTTC	CASSLSGQGNGYTF
TRBD1	few	TRBV4-3	TRBJ1-2	TGCGCCAGCAGCCCTGGACAGGGGGCCATTTATGGCTACACCTTC	CASSPGQGAIYGYTF
.	few	TRBV19	TRBJ2-1	TGTGCCAGTACCCTCCTGGCAGGGGCGAACAATGAGCAGTTCTTC	CASTLLAGANNEQFF
.	.	TRBV14	TRBJ1-1	TGTGCCAGCAGCCAAGATCGGGGTTCGAGCACTGAAGCTTTCTTT	CASSQDRGSSTEAFF
TRBD1	.	TRBV6-9	TRBJ1-6	TGTGCCAGCATCCAGGGGGCTGAAGAGTCACCCCTCCACTTT	CASIQGAEESPLHF
TRBD2	.	TRBV3-1/TRBV3-2	TRBJ2-3	TGTGCCAGCAGCCAAAACGATAGCGGGGGGAGAGGAGATACGCAGTATTTT	CASSQNDSGGRGDTQYF
TRBD1	.	TRBV5-1	TRBJ1-1	TGCGCCAGCAGCTTGGAGGGGGCGGCCTTCACTGAAGCTTTCTTT	CASSLEGAAFTEAFF
.	.	TRBV19	TRBJ2-1	TGTGCCAGTAGTAGAAGCGGATACTCCTACAATGAGCAGTTCTTC	CASSRSGYSYNEQFF
TRBD1	few	TRBV25-1	TRBJ2-7	TGTGCCAGCATCCCATGGGGCAGGGGGCTGGACGAGCAGTACTTC	CASIPWGRGLDEQYF